A single sample gave rise to the 10 T cell receptor beta chains below, sequenced in a study of T cell responses to AZD1222 COVID-19 vaccine. TCRdb's copy holds only in-frame clones and misses some; the assay was immunoSEQ multiplex PCR. The sample has 150,000 to 200,000 clones, about 90% seen once. Sequencing used peripheral blood, obtained on day 0 of AZD1222 vaccination. These receptors came from an adult in good health.

This clone was observed once. The chain combines TRBV19 with TRBJ1-6; D uncertain. The CDR3 extends over 15 amino acids. Germline V gives CDR1 LNHDA, CDR2 SQIVND (reference sequence). V was shortened by 1 base and J by 0 bases, with 4 bases between the two germline ends. DNA of the CDR3: TGTGCCAGTAGTATAGTTTTCTCCTATAATTCACCCCTCCACTTT. Amino acid sequence: CASSIVFSYNSPLHF. Variable domain in full (rest from reference TRBV19 and TRBJ1-6): DGGITQSPKYLFRKEGQNVTLSCEQNLNHDAMYWYRQDPGQGLRLIYYSQIVNDFQKGDIAEGYSVSREKKESFPLTVTSAQKNPTAFYLCASSIVFSYNSPLHFGNGTRLTVT.

The chain links TRBV7-2 to TRBJ2-7; D gene ambiguous. This CDR3 spans 12 amino acids. CDR1 and CDR2 from the germline V gene are SGHTA and FQGNSA. Between the trimmed V and J ends, which lost 5 bases and 6 bases, there was a span of 11 bases. CDR3 sequence (DNA): TGTGCCAGCAGCATCTCCCCGGGCGAGCAGTACTTC. This sequence encodes CASSISPGEQYF.

The chain combines TRBV29-1 with TRBJ1-2; maybe TRBD1 (6 bases). The V end was cut by 3 bases, the J end by 3 bases, with 14 bases between. The CDR3 is 14 residues long. CDR1 and CDR2 from the germline V gene are SQVTM and ANQGSEA. CDR3 bases: TGCAGCGTTGACACAGGGAGCGACCACTATGGCTACACCTTC. This codes for CSVDTGSDHYGYTF.

The rearrangement links TRBV19 to TRBJ2-1; D is possibly TRBD2 (6 bases). This CDR3 is built from 16 residues. Between the trimmed V and J ends, which lost 1 base and 0 bases, there was a span of 10 bases. Germline assignment: CDR1 LNHDA and CDR2 SQIVND (reference sequence). The DNA for the CDR3 is TGTGCCAGTAGTATAGTGGGAGGCCGCTCCTACAATGAGCAGTTCTTC. It translates to CASSIVGGRSYNEQFF.

The chain recombines TRBV19 with TRBJ2-3, with 9 bases identical to TRBD1. The CDR3 totals 13 residues. The V segment lost 7 bases and the J segment 5 bases; nucleotides outside the gene matches: 4. Per germline, CDR1 LNHDA and CDR2 SQIVND (reference sequence). The CDR3 here is CASNRGQEDTQYF. The CDR3 coding sequence is TGTGCCAGTAACAGGGGGCAGGAAGATACGCAGTATTTT.

The V call is TRBV5-6, the J call TRBJ2-2, with TRBD2 identical over 7 bases. The germline V gene has CDR1 SGHDT and CDR2 YYEEEE. The V and J ends lost 3 bases and 6 bases, in that order; junction bases with no gene match: 8. There are 15 residues in the CDR3. The CDR3 spells CASSSRTRGAGELFF. As DNA, the CDR3 is TGTGCCAGCAGCTCACGGACTAGAGGGGCCGGGGAGCTGTTTTTT.

The chain joins TRBV7-2 to TRBJ1-4; 7 positions match TRBD1. V was pared by 5 bases and J by 8 bases, with 11 bases of the junction left unmatched. The germline gives CDR1 SGHTA, CDR2 FQGNSA. This CDR3 spans 15 amino acids. CDR3 sequence reads: CASSPETGNWEKLFF. The CDR3, as DNA: TGTGCCAGCAGCCCCGAGACAGGGAATTGGGAAAAACTGTTTTTT.

The chain combines TRBV14 with TRBJ2-1; D remains unclear. Germline V gene sequence: CDR1 SGHDN, CDR2 FVKESK. Trimming took off 4 bases at V and 15 bases at J, with 19 bases between the two ends. The CDR3 has 13 amino acids. CDR3 loop: CASSRERLRLAFF. The CDR3 bases are TGTGCCAGCAGCCGGGAAAGGTTACGGCTCGCGTTCTTC.

The rearrangement uses TRBV3-1 (or the pseudogene TRBV3-2) and TRBJ1-3; 8 bases are a match to TRBD1. The length of the CDR3 is 14 residues. With 5 bases clipped from V and 9 bases from J, the junction kept 9 bases outside the gene matches. Germline V CDR1 and CDR2: LGHDT, YNNKEL (reference sequence). The CDR3 DNA reads as TGTGCCAGCAGCGTGGGGACAGGCGGTGGCACCATATATTTT. This codes for CASSVGTGGGTIYF.

The chain is built from TRBV30 and TRBJ2-1; D ambiguous. CDR1 is GTSNPN and CDR2 is SVGIG in the germline V gene (reference sequence). This CDR3 region has 12 residues. V lost 2 bases and J lost 6, with 8 bases in between. The DNA of the CDR3 is TGTGCCTGGAGTTCCGCCGGCAATGAGCAGTTCTTC. Translated: CAWSSAGNEQFF.